Presented here are 21 T cell receptor beta chains from one specimen sequenced in a study of regulatory T cells in long-lasting Graves disease. Time point given: newly diagnosed GD, antithyroid drugs for less than 3 months. Following extraction of RNA from PBMCs, that RNA was used to make the TCR library. Arm-PCR of CDR3 regions with iRepertoire HTBI primers generated TCR beta libraries. TCRdb itself ran the multiplex PCR reads through MiXCR, one entry per CDR3 protein. The sample lists 600,000 to 650,000 distinct CDR3 sequences, 15% to 20% occurring once. This sample was shared with a second study, whose subject was T cells in Graves' hyperthyroidism and ophthalmopathy.

The sequences come from peripheral blood mononuclear cells (PBMCs), collected at new diagnosis, from a patient treated with antithyroid drugs. Receptors originate from a woman aged 25 to 45 with Graves disease.

There are many counts of this clonotype. This chain connects TRBV7-9 to TRBJ2-7, with 10 bases aligning to TRBD2. This CDR3 has 17 amino acids. The germline CDR1 and CDR2 sequences are SEHNR and FQNEAQ (reference sequence). With 5 bases clipped from V and 3 bases from J, the junction kept 13 bases outside the gene matches. CDR3 region: CASSPRLAGSTIYEQYF. CDR3 coding DNA: TGTGCCAGCAGCCCCAGACTAGCGGGTTCTACTATCTACGAGCAGTACTTC. Combining the CDR3 with reference TRBV7-9 and TRBJ2-7 gives the whole variable domain DTGVSQNPRHKITKRGQNVTFRCDPISEHNRLYWYRQTLGQGPEFLTYFQNEAQLEKSRLLSDRFSAERPKGSFSTLEIQRTEQGDSAMYLCASSPRLAGSTIYEQYFGPGTRLTVT.

The chain uses TRBV11-2 and TRBJ2-3; D may correspond to TRBD1 or TRBD2 (6 bases each). This CDR3 has 16 residues. The V gene's germline CDR1 is SGHAT and CDR2 FQNNGV. Trimming removed 4 bases at V and 0 bases at J, with 14 bases between. The CDR3 loop is CASSYPTGTSTDTQYF. The CDR3 DNA follows: TGTGCCAGCAGCTACCCCACAGGGACTAGCACAGATACGCAGTATTTT.

This clonotype came up many times. CDR3 sequence (DNA): TGTGCCAGCAGTGTGTCGGGGGTGGCTGTTAGTTGGCATTTT. This gives the protein CASSVSGVAVSWHF. V and J are TRBV6-1 and TRBJ1-5; tentative D call: TRBD1 (5 bases). Trimming cost V 4 bases and J 15 bases, with 22 bases left between them. Germline lookup yields CDR1 MNHNS and CDR2 SASEGT. The CDR3 contains 14 residues.

The sample holds many counts of this clonotype. The junction differs from germline at one of its ends, possibly a read error. The CDR3 spells CASRAGGSMNAEAFF. The CDR3 DNA reads as TGTGCCAGCAGGGCCGGGGGATCGATGAACGCTGAAGCTTTCTTT. This sequence joins TRBV28 and TRBJ1-1; weak D call: TRBD1 (5 bases). Germline V gene lookup returns CDR1 MDHEN and CDR2 SYDVKM. The CDR3 contains 15 residues.

The chain joins TRBV19 to TRBJ1-6; TRBD1 agrees at 7 bases. Germline V gene sequence: CDR1 LNHDA, CDR2 SQIVND (reference sequence). Losses at the gene ends were 7 bases for V and 8 bases for J; bases not matched to a gene: 8. The CDR3 runs to 14 residues. CDR3 sequence: CASTTGFMDSPLHF. The CDR3 DNA is TGTGCCAGTACGACAGGGTTCATGGATTCACCCCTCCACTTT. The full variable domain, its missing parts supplied by reference TRBV19 and TRBJ1-6, is DGGITQSPKYLFRKEGQNVTLSCEQNLNHDAMYWYRQDPGQGLRLIYYSQIVNDFQKGDIAEGYSVSREKKESFPLTVTSAQKNPTAFYLCASTTGFMDSPLHFGNGTRLTVT.

This sequence joins TRBV5-4 and TRBJ2-2; D might be TRBD1 (7 bases). V lost 0 bases and J 2 bases, leaving 11 bases between the germline ends. The CDR3 has 16 residues. CDR1 is SGHNT and CDR2 is YYREEE in the germline V gene (reference sequence). CDR3: CASSLEGAGNTGELFF. Written as DNA, the CDR3 is TGTGCCAGCAGCTTGGAGGGGGCGGGAAACACCGGGGAGCTGTTTTTT.

This clonotype was seen only a few times. The chain is built from TRBV29-1 and TRBJ2-5; D not certain. The CDR3 contains 13 residues. The V end was cut by 1 base, the J end by 7 bases, with 13 bases between. CDR1 is SQVTM and CDR2 is ANQGSEA in the germline V gene. The CDR3 protein is CSVEGGPTGTQYF. The CDR3 DNA reads TGCAGCGTTGAAGGAGGCCCGACGGGGACCCAGTACTTC.

This clonotype was observed at least ten times. The V gene is TRBV30, the J gene TRBJ1-1, with D unresolved. CDR1 and CDR2 from the germline V gene are GTSNPN and SVGIG (reference sequence). With 3 bases removed from V and 0 bases from J, the gap between germline ends came to 5 bases. The CDR3 loop spans 12 amino acids. The CDR3 region has the DNA TGTGCCTGGAGGATGATGAACACTGAAGCTTTCTTT. The encoded protein is CAWRMMNTEAFF.

As regards this clonotype: A read error may explain this, as a much larger clone is one base away. The rearrangement links TRBV20-1 to TRBJ1-4; D is undetermined. This CDR3 is built from 15 residues. Germline CDR1 is DFQATT and CDR2 is SNEGSKA (reference sequence). The CDR3 is CSTRDHRGRNEKLFF. The CDR3 DNA sequence: TGCAGTACTAGAGATCATCGAGGTCGTAATGAAAAACTGTTTTTT.

This clonotype was seen at least ten times. This chain connects TRBV3-1 to TRBJ1-1, with D unresolved. Germline V gene lookup returns CDR1 LGHDT and CDR2 YNNKEL (reference sequence). The V end was cut by 1 base, the J end by 1 base, with 10 bases between. The CDR3 runs 15 residues. The CDR3 coding sequence is TGTGCCAGCAGCCAAGTACGGGTCGCGAACACTGAAGCTTTCTTT. Protein sequence: CASSQVRVANTEAFF.

This clonotype has only a few counts. The chain joins TRBV5-8 to TRBJ1-1, with D possibly matching TRBD1 (6 bases). CDR3 size: 16 residues. Trimming took 4 bases from V and 4 from J, leaving 20 bases between them. Germline loops: CDR1 SGHTS, CDR2 YDEGEE. DNA of the CDR3: TGTGCCAGCAGCCGCTATAAGGGTACAGGGTTCACTGAAGCTTTCTTT. It is translated as CASSRYKGTGFTEAFF.

The chain joins TRBV20-1 to TRBJ2-7; 7 positions agree with TRBD1. Germline V CDR1 and CDR2: DFQATT, SNEGSKA (reference sequence). This CDR3 region has 11 residues. CDR3 DNA sequence: TGCGGGGGACAGTTGGACTACGAGCAGTACTTC. Its translation: CGGQLDYEQYF.

This chain links TRBV30 with TRBJ2-1, with 9 bases aligning to TRBD1. The CDR3 extends over 14 amino acids. V trimming: 4 bases; J trimming: 13 bases; junction bases outside the gene matches: 14. Germline CDR1 is GTSNPN and CDR2 is SVGIG (reference sequence). CDR3 region: CAWNTGGAFSGQFF. The CDR3 bases are TGTGCCTGGAACACAGGGGGCGCTTTTTCGGGTCAGTTCTTC.

The gene calls are TRBV29-1 and TRBJ2-7; D call uncertain. V dropped 7 bases and J dropped 0 bases, with 13 bases sitting between them. This CDR3 has 13 residues. Germline V gene sequence: CDR1 SQVTM, CDR2 ANQGSEA. The CDR3 reads CSASRPPSYEQYF. The CDR3 DNA reads TGCAGCGCGTCAAGACCCCCCTCCTACGAGCAGTACTTC.

This clonotype turned up a few times. The chain employs TRBV18 and TRBJ1-1; no clear D gene. Trimming pared 3 bases from V and 4 bases from J, leaving 15 bases between. The CDR3 sequence is 15 residues long. Germline assignment: CDR1 KGHSH and CDR2 LQKENI. As DNA, the CDR3 is TGTGCCAGCTCACCCGACGGCGGGGTAGGCACTGAAGCTTTCTTT. It specifies CASSPDGGVGTEAFF.

The chain recombines TRBV30 with TRBJ1-5; no clear D. Germline CDR1 is GTSNPN and CDR2 is SVGIG (reference sequence). Trimming shortened V by 2 bases and J by 0 bases, and 8 bases separated the two germline ends. CDR3 length equals 14 residues. The CDR3 DNA follows: TGTGCCTGGAGTTTGGGGTTTAGCAATCAGCCCCAGCATTTT. This codes for CAWSLGFSNQPQHF.

This chain uses TRBV19 with TRBJ1-5; D is possibly TRBD1 (5 bases). The CDR3 has 15 amino acids. V was clipped by 3 bases and J by 6 bases, with 15 bases between them. The germline CDR1 and CDR2 sequences are LNHDA and SQIVND (reference sequence). The CDR3 coding sequence is TGTGCCAGTAGTATCCCAGGGTTTTCGGGTCAGCCCCAGCATTTT. The encoded protein is CASSIPGFSGQPQHF.

This clonotype showed up many times. The V call is TRBV5-6, the J call TRBJ2-6, with no clear D. V was shortened by 3 bases and J by 0 bases, with 10 bases between the two germline ends. The CDR3 contains 16 residues. The germline V gene encodes CDR1 SGHDT and CDR2 YYEEEE. CDR3 sequence (DNA): TGTGCCAGCAGCTCCCCTCTAGGCTCTGGGGCCAACGTCCTGACTTTC. This sequence encodes CASSSPLGSGANVLTF.

This clonotype was seen a few times. This sequence joins TRBV19 and TRBJ1-5, with TRBD1 matching over 7 bases. The CDR3 runs 13 residues. Germline values: CDR1 LNHDA, CDR2 SQIVND (reference sequence). V lost 7 bases, J lost 4 bases, and 4 bases stayed unmatched. The CDR3: CASTDRVNQPQHF. DNA for the CDR3: TGTGCCAGTACAGACAGGGTTAATCAGCCCCAGCATTTT.

The table lists this clonotype with many counts. This chain connects TRBV10-3 to TRBJ1-2; D not resolved. The CDR3 length is 13 residues. Germline V gene lookup returns CDR1 ENHRY and CDR2 SYGVKD. Trimming took off 2 bases at V and 4 bases at J, with 8 bases between the two ends. The CDR3 DNA reads as TGTGCCATCAGTGAGGGTCAGATCTATGGCTACACCTTC. Translating gives CAISEGQIYGYTF.

V gene TRBV5-1 combines with J gene TRBJ2-7; 12 bases are shared with TRBD1. CDR3 length: 15 amino acids. The germline CDR1 and CDR2 sequences are SGHRS and YFSETQ. V dropped 4 bases and J dropped 5; count of bases not matched to a gene: 7. CDR3 DNA sequence: TGCGCCAGCAGCATCGGGACAGGGGGCATGAACGAGCAGTACTTC. It is translated as CASSIGTGGMNEQYF.